This is a list of T cell receptor gamma chains from one sample in a study of Vδ1+ human thymocytes. TCRdb reprocessed the multiplex PCR reads through CATT. This table holds about 36,000 gamma-chain clones, around 20% found once. The sample taken for sequencing was Vdelta1+ gamma-delta thymocytes from the thymus. These receptor sequences come from a girl under three years old who had congenital heart surgery. Both conserved end residues are part of each CDR3. The size entry is marked missing in some rows and otherwise reads once, few, many or a size class.

size,V,J,DNA,CDR3
few,TRGV9,TRGJ1/TRGJ2,TGTGCCTTGTGGGATGCCCGGAGGAAACTCTTT,CALWDARRKLF
few,TRGV9,TRGJ1/TRGJ2,TGTGCCTTGTGGGAGGTGCAGTGGTTTATGGGTTATAAGAAACTCTTT,CALWEVQWFMGYKKLF
few,TRGV2,TRGJP2,TGTGCCACCTGGGACGGGCGGAATAGTGATTGGATCAAGACGTTT,CATWDGRNSDWIKTF
few,TRGV9,TRGJ1/TRGJ2,TGTGCCTTGTGGGAGGTAGAGGACTATAAGAAACTCTTT,CALWEVEDYKKLF
once,TRGV3,TRGJ1/TRGJ2,TGTGCCACCTGGTGCCGTCTTCCCGATTATTATAAGAAACTCTTT,CATWCRLPDYYKKLF
few,TRGV2,TRGJ1/TRGJ2,TGTGCCACCATAAATAAGAAACTCTTT,CATINKKLF
.,TRGV9,TRGJ1/TRGJ2,TGTGCCTTGTGGGAGGTTATAGCGAATTATTATAAGAAACTCTTT,CALWEVIANYYKKLF
.,TRGV4,TRGJ1/TRGJ2,TGTGCCACCTGGGCGTTTTATTATAAGAAACTCTTT,CATWAFYYKKLF
.,TRGV9,TRGJ1/TRGJ2,TGTGCCTTGTGGGAGGCTACGAAACTCTTT,CALWEATKLF
.,TRGV9,TRGJ1/TRGJ2,TGTGCCTTGTGGGAGGCCCCTCATTCGGATTATAAGAAACTCTTT,CALWEAPHSDYKKLF
few,TRGV9,TRGJ1/TRGJ2,TGTGCCTTGTGGGAGGTGACGGTACAGACTTATAAGAAACTCTTT,CALWEVTVQTYKKLF
few,TRGV2,TRGJ1/TRGJ2,TGTGCCACCTGGGACGGGCATTTCGAGAAACTCTTT,CATWDGHFEKLF
.,TRGV9,TRGJP2,TGTGCCCTGTGGGAGGCGATCGATTGGATCAAGACGTTT,CALWEAIDWIKTF
.,TRGV3,TRGJ1/TRGJ2,TGTGCCACCTGGGACACCCCTCGGTCCTGGTATTATAAGAAACTCTTT,CATWDTPRSWYYKKLF